The rows below give T cell receptor beta chains drawn from one sample of a study of T cell responses to AZD1222 COVID-19 vaccine. TCRdb keeps only in-frame clones here, not all; method: immunoSEQ multiplex PCR. The repertoire consists of about 140,000 clones, with 85% to 95% occurring once and the leading ten covering about 3%. The sample in question was peripheral blood, obtained on day 0 of AZD1222 vaccination. Receptor source: an adult in good health. Both conserved end residues are part of each CDR3. D genes are given only for firm matches. Rows may omit the clone size; those that give it use once, few, many or a size class.

V: TRBV18
size: NA
J: TRBJ1-5
D: NA
CDR3: CASSQNTGADSNQPQHF
DNA: TGTGCCAGCTCACAAAATACAGGAGCCGATAGCAATCAGCCCCAGCATTTT

V: TRBV5-4
size: NA
J: TRBJ1-2
D: NA
CDR3: CASSLGTQRNYGYTF
DNA: TGTGCCAGCAGCTTGGGTACACAGCGCAACTATGGCTACACCTTC

V: TRBV9
size: NA
J: TRBJ2-2
D: NA
CDR3: CASSPRTDPTGELFF
DNA: TGTGCCAGCAGCCCTCGGACAGATCCCACCGGGGAGCTGTTTTTT

V: TRBV28
size: NA
J: TRBJ2-7
D: TRBD1
CDR3: CASSSSDRIYEQYF
DNA: TGTGCCAGCAGCTCCTCGGACAGGATCTACGAGCAGTACTTC

V: TRBV5-4
size: NA
J: TRBJ2-7
D: NA
CDR3: CASSPGQQAEQYF
DNA: TGTGCCAGCAGCCCAGGACAACAGGCCGAGCAGTACTTC

V: TRBV20-1
size: NA
J: TRBJ1-1
D: TRBD1
CDR3: CSADRATEAFF
DNA: TGCAGTGCTGACAGGGCTACTGAAGCTTTCTTT

V: TRBV12-5
size: NA
J: TRBJ1-1
D: TRBD1
CDR3: CASRRGTGDRRDTEAFF
DNA: TGTGCTAGTAGAAGAGGGACAGGGGATAGGAGGGACACTGAAGCTTTCTTT

V: TRBV28
size: few
J: TRBJ1-1
D: NA
CDR3: CASSLPPTEAFF
DNA: TGTGCCAGCAGCCTACCCCCTACTGAAGCTTTCTTT

V: TRBV28
size: NA
J: TRBJ1-5
D: NA
CDR3: CASKLGGGQGNQPQHF
DNA: TGTGCCAGCAAGCTCGGGGGGGGCCAAGGCAATCAGCCCCAGCATTTT

V: TRBV12-3/TRBV12-4
size: NA
J: TRBJ2-1
D: NA
CDR3: CASSLRRYEQFF
DNA: TGTGCCAGCAGTTTAAGGAGGTATGAGCAGTTCTTC

V: TRBV29-1
size: NA
J: TRBJ2-1
D: NA
CDR3: CSALAVRSYNEQFF
DNA: TGCAGCGCTCTAGCTGTTAGGTCCTACAATGAGCAGTTCTTC

V: TRBV30
size: NA
J: TRBJ1-5
D: NA
CDR3: CAWPYGEGRGQPQHF
DNA: TGTGCCTGGCCCTACGGTGAGGGACGGGGCCAGCCCCAGCATTTT

V: TRBV28
size: NA
J: TRBJ1-5
D: NA
CDR3: CASRFADRSDQPQHF
DNA: TGTGCCAGCAGATTCGCTGACAGATCAGATCAGCCCCAGCATTTT

V: TRBV19
size: NA
J: TRBJ2-1
D: TRBD2
CDR3: CASSITSGVNEQFF
DNA: TGTGCCAGTAGTATCACTAGCGGAGTGAATGAGCAGTTCTTC

V: TRBV3-1/TRBV3-2
size: NA
J: TRBJ2-3
D: TRBD2
CDR3: CASSNGPWGLAGATDTQYF
DNA: TGTGCCAGCAGCAACGGTCCGTGGGGACTAGCGGGGGCCACAGATACGCAGTATTTT

V: TRBV5-4
size: once
J: TRBJ2-5
D: NA
CDR3: CASSLVDQRETQYF
DNA: TGTGCCAGCAGCTTGGTGGACCAAAGGGAGACCCAGTACTTC

V: TRBV5-1
size: once
J: TRBJ1-2
D: NA
CDR3: CATGLGFSNYGYTF
DNA: TGCGCCACAGGGTTGGGATTCTCTAACTATGGCTACACCTTC

V: TRBV20-1
size: NA
J: TRBJ2-3
D: NA
CDR3: CSASSSFRTDTQYF
DNA: TGCAGTGCTAGTTCGAGCTTTCGCACAGATACGCAGTATTTT

V: TRBV3-1/TRBV3-2
size: NA
J: TRBJ2-2
D: NA
CDR3: CASSPKGGVSGGELFF
DNA: TGTGCCAGCAGCCCGAAGGGCGGGGTTTCAGGCGGGGAGCTGTTTTTT

V: TRBV7-9
size: few
J: TRBJ2-7
D: NA
CDR3: CASSLGTETYEQYF
DNA: TGTGCCAGCAGCTTGGGGACCGAGACCTACGAGCAGTACTTC

V: TRBV9
size: NA
J: TRBJ2-3
D: TRBD2
CDR3: CASSVGTSEPTDTQYF
DNA: TGTGCCAGCAGCGTAGGGACTAGCGAGCCCACAGATACGCAGTATTTT

V: TRBV12-3/TRBV12-4
size: NA
J: TRBJ1-2
D: NA
CDR3: CASSLTLPYGYTF
DNA: TGTGCCAGCAGTTTGACACTCCCCTATGGCTACACCTTC

V: TRBV7-3
size: NA
J: TRBJ2-2
D: TRBD1
CDR3: CASSFTGGTGELFF
DNA: TGTGCCAGCAGCTTTACAGGGGGAACCGGGGAGCTGTTTTTT

V: TRBV2
size: NA
J: TRBJ2-1
D: NA
CDR3: CASAVAASYNEQFF
DNA: TGTGCCAGCGCGGTAGCGGCCTCCTACAATGAGCAGTTCTTC

V: TRBV7-2
size: NA
J: TRBJ1-6
D: NA
CDR3: CASSARRTNSPLHF
DNA: TGTGCCAGCAGCGCAAGACGGACGAATTCACCCCTCCACTTT

V: TRBV19
size: once
J: TRBJ2-7
D: NA
CDR3: CASSISSGVPYEQYF
DNA: TGTGCCAGTAGTATAAGCTCGGGCGTACCCTACGAGCAGTACTTC

V: TRBV28
size: NA
J: TRBJ1-4
D: TRBD1
CDR3: CAYGTGGKLFF
DNA: TGTGCCTACGGGACAGGAGGTAAACTGTTTTTT

V: TRBV5-1
size: NA
J: TRBJ1-3
D: NA
CDR3: CASSLAASYSGNTIYF
DNA: TGCGCCAGCAGCTTGGCTGCCTCCTACTCTGGAAACACCATATATTTT

V: TRBV15
size: NA
J: TRBJ2-7
D: NA
CDR3: CATSRDRYYEQYF
DNA: TGTGCCACCAGCAGGGACAGATACTACGAGCAGTACTTC

V: TRBV13
size: NA
J: TRBJ1-5
D: TRBD1
CDR3: CASSSRGGGLEYSNQPQHF
DNA: TGTGCCAGCAGCTCCCGGGGAGGGGGCCTGGAGTATAGCAATCAGCCCCAGCATTTT

V: TRBV11-2
size: NA
J: TRBJ2-7
D: NA
CDR3: CASSLTVGYGEQYF
DNA: TGTGCCAGCAGCTTAACGGTAGGGTATGGCGAGCAGTACTTC

V: TRBV6-2/TRBV6-3
size: NA
J: TRBJ2-7
D: TRBD2
CDR3: CASNPGGRFYEQYF
DNA: TGTGCCAGCAACCCGGGGGGGAGATTCTACGAGCAGTACTTC

V: TRBV10-2
size: NA
J: TRBJ1-3
D: NA
CDR3: CASRLAGTSGNTIYF
DNA: TGCGCCAGCAGATTGGCAGGGACCTCTGGAAACACCATATATTTT

V: TRBV6-2/TRBV6-3
size: NA
J: TRBJ2-7
D: NA
CDR3: CASSYRGLVSEQYF
DNA: TGTGCCAGCAGTTACCGAGGCCTTGTTAGTGAGCAGTACTTC

V: TRBV21-1
size: few
J: TRBJ1-2
D: NA
CDR3: CASSNGRLNGYTF
DNA: TGTGCCAGCAGCAATGGCAGACTGAATGGCTACACCTTC